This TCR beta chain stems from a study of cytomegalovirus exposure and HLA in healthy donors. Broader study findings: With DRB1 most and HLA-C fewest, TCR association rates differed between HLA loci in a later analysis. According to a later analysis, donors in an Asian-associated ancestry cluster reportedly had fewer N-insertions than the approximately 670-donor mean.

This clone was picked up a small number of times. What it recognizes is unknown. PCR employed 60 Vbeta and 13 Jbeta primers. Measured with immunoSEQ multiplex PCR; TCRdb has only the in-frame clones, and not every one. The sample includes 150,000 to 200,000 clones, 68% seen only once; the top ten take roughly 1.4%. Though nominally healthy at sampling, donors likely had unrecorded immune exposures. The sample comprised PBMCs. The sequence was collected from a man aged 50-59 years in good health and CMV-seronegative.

As DNA, the CDR3 is TGTGCCAGTAGTGCTAGCGGGAGCTCCTACAATGAGCAGTTCTTC. This sequence encodes CASSASGSSYNEQFF. The chain uses TRBV19 and TRBJ2-1; 10 positions match TRBD2. The V gene end was trimmed by 5 bases and the J gene end by 0 bases; junction bases not matched to a gene: 1. This CDR3 contains 15 residues. From germline, CDR1 is LNHDA and CDR2 SQIVND (reference sequence).